The rows below give T cell receptor beta chains drawn from one sample of a study of shared clonotypes between healthy human individuals. The data were produced by immunoSEQ multiplex PCR, yet TCRdb's version contains in-frame clones alone and is incomplete. The sample lists hundreds of thousands of clones; around 73% were seen once. Sequences were obtained from memory CD4+ T cells sorted from blood. The receptors originated from a woman aged 25-40 years in good health. CDR3s include the opening cysteine and the closing phenylalanine or tryptophan. Each record gives: V gene, clone size, D gene, J gene, CDR3 protein, CDR3 DNA. The D gene is left open where the match is weak. Clone size is not always given. Where it is, it says once, few, many or a class for expanded clones.

>TRBV5-4|NA|TRBD2|TRBJ2-7
CASSSHLPVAGVLYEQYF
TGTGCCAGCAGCTCACACCTGCCAGTAGCGGGAGTCCTTTACGAGCAGTACTTC
>TRBV7-3|many|TRBD1|TRBJ2-6
CASSFFGTGATGANVLTF
TGTGCCAGCAGCTTTTTTGGGACAGGAGCGACAGGGGCCAACGTCCTGACTTTC
>TRBV2|NA|NA|TRBJ2-2
CASDFGTPVNTGELFF
TGTGCCAGTGACTTCGGGACTCCAGTCAACACCGGGGAGCTGTTTTTT
>TRBV6-4|NA|NA|TRBJ1-1
CASSEDGGTEAFF
TGTGCCAGCAGCGAGGACGGTGGGACTGAAGCTTTCTTT
>TRBV4-2|few|NA|TRBJ2-1
CASSPSGGGRPYNEQFF
TGTGCCAGCAGCCCGTCCGGGGGCGGGAGACCCTACAATGAGCAGTTCTTC
>TRBV11-2|NA|NA|TRBJ1-2
CASSSRYYGYTF
TGTGCCAGCAGCTCCAGATATTATGGCTACACCTTC
>TRBV6-1|few|TRBD1|TRBJ2-7
CASSETGASTKQYF
TGTGCCAGCAGCGAGACAGGGGCCTCTACGAAGCAGTACTTC
>TRBV7-8|once|TRBD2|TRBJ2-7
CASSWTSGGGYEQYF
TGTGCCAGCAGCTGGACTAGCGGGGGAGGGTACGAGCAGTACTTC
>TRBV30|NA|NA|TRBJ1-1
CAWSIPPRSAFF
TGTGCCTGGAGTATCCCTCCGAGGTCGGCTTTCTTT
>TRBV7-9|NA|NA|TRBJ2-7
CASSLEQVREQYF
TGTGCCAGCAGCTTGGAACAGGTCCGAGAGCAGTACTTC
>TRBV11-2|NA|NA|TRBJ2-7
CASSFSGDVTYEQYF
TGTGCCAGCAGCTTTTCAGGGGACGTCACCTACGAGCAGTACTTC
>TRBV7-8|NA|NA|TRBJ1-1
CASSRPDTGLRNTEAFF
TGTGCCAGCAGCCGACCGGATACAGGGTTGCGGAACACTGAAGCTTTCTTT
>TRBV7-2|NA|TRBD1|TRBJ2-1
CASSLNRGHNEQFF
TGTGCCAGCAGCTTAAACAGGGGGCACAATGAGCAGTTCTTC
>TRBV2|NA|TRBD1|TRBJ1-5
CASSFTGAPGNQPQHF
TGTGCCAGCAGTTTCACAGGGGCCCCGGGTAATCAGCCCCAGCATTTT
>TRBV5-1|NA|TRBD1|TRBJ2-3
CASSPGDRATQYF
TGCGCCAGCAGCCCCGGGGACAGGGCAACGCAGTATTTT
>TRBV5-4|NA|NA|TRBJ2-3
CASSLAGGRAGDTQYF
TGTGCCAGCAGCTTGGCCGGTGGGAGAGCCGGAGATACGCAGTATTTT
>TRBV5-1|NA|NA|TRBJ1-3
CASSPVPAGNTIYF
TGCGCCAGCAGCCCCGTTCCAGCTGGAAACACCATATATTTT
>TRBV14|NA|NA|TRBJ1-4
CASSQKGAGEKLFF
TGTGCCAGCAGCCAAAAAGGGGCGGGGGAAAAACTGTTTTTT
>TRBV11-2|NA|NA|TRBJ1-2
CASSLFPTVNYGYTF
TGTGCCAGCAGCTTATTCCCGACAGTGAACTATGGCTACACCTTC
>TRBV5-1|NA|TRBD1|TRBJ2-7
CASRSPDRGVEQYF
TGCGCCAGCAGATCTCCGGACAGGGGGGTTGAGCAGTACTTC
>TRBV7-3|NA|NA|TRBJ2-2
CASSFTGLNTGELFF
TGTGCCAGCAGCTTCACGGGGCTGAACACCGGGGAGCTGTTTTTT
>TRBV5-1|once|NA|TRBJ2-2
CASSPGSRTGELFF
TGCGCCAGCAGCCCCGGGAGTCGGACCGGGGAGCTGTTTTTT
>TRBV7-9|NA|NA|TRBJ2-7
CASSPAGRDEQYF
TGTGCCAGCAGCCCCGCCGGTAGGGACGAGCAGTACTTC
>TRBV28|NA|TRBD2|TRBJ2-3
CASREGTSGRSRDTQYF
TGTGCCAGCAGGGAAGGGACTAGCGGGAGGAGTAGGGATACGCAGTATTTT
>TRBV5-1|NA|NA|TRBJ2-1
CASSLERGVPYNEQFF
TGCGCCAGCAGCTTGGAGCGTGGGGTTCCCTACAATGAGCAGTTCTTC
>TRBV2|once|NA|TRBJ2-1
CASSQKTRHEQFF
TGTGCCAGCAGCCAAAAGACTAGGCATGAGCAGTTCTTC
>TRBV14|once|TRBD1|TRBJ2-7
CASSPGTGYEQYF
TGTGCCAGCAGCCCAGGGACAGGCTACGAGCAGTACTTC
>TRBV5-4|few|NA|TRBJ1-5
CASSANGSPNQPQHF
TGTGCCAGCAGCGCAAACGGGTCCCCTAATCAGCCCCAGCATTTT
>TRBV4-2|once|NA|TRBJ1-6
CASSQLEGGDSPLHF
TGTGCCAGCAGCCAGTTAGAGGGGGGTGATTCACCCCTCCACTTT
>TRBV29-1|NA|NA|TRBJ1-1
CSVMGHAPTEAFF
TGCAGCGTAATGGGACATGCCCCCACTGAAGCTTTCTTT
>TRBV4-1|NA|NA|TRBJ2-3
CASSQDRAGGSYTDTQYF
TGCGCCAGCAGCCAAGATCGCGCAGGGGGGTCCTACACAGATACGCAGTATTTT
>TRBV9|NA|TRBD1|TRBJ1-2
CASSGNRDRSSGGYGYTF
TGTGCCAGCAGCGGGAACCGGGACAGGTCCTCTGGCGGCTATGGCTACACCTTC
>TRBV4-2|NA|NA|TRBJ2-7
CASSQPGERGYEQYF
TGTGCCAGCAGCCAGCCAGGGGAACGGGGCTACGAGCAGTACTTC
>TRBV5-1|NA|NA|TRBJ2-6
CASSLTGSSSSGANVLTF
TGCGCCAGCAGCTTGACAGGGAGCTCATCCTCTGGGGCCAACGTCCTGACTTTC
>TRBV7-9|NA|NA|TRBJ1-2
CASSEGRLYGYTF
TGTGCCAGCTCGGAGGGCCGATTGTATGGCTACACCTTC
>TRBV7-6|NA|NA|TRBJ2-3
CASSSDWGAQYF
TGTGCCAGCAGTTCCGACTGGGGCGCGCAGTATTTT
>TRBV6-5|NA|TRBD2|TRBJ2-7
CASSYSSGRTEQYF
TGTGCCAGCAGTTATAGCAGCGGGAGGACCGAGCAGTACTTC
>TRBV14|NA|NA|TRBJ2-7
CASSQGPVPYEQYF
TGTGCCAGCAGCCAGGGACCAGTACCCTACGAGCAGTACTTC